The clone carrying this T cell receptor beta chain has ten or more counts. TCRdb called the PCR reads again in MiXCR, with one record for every CDR3 protein. The repertoire holds about 640,000 distinct CDR3 sequences, with 15% to 20% as singletons. The sample comes from a study of molecular identifiers for immune sequencing clone quantification. The clonotype was recovered from a human donor in good health. Some libraries in this study had Jurkat cell RNA spiked in. The sequencing input was naive CD8+ T cells from blood, with Jurkat cell RNA spiked in. Subset here: FACS-sorted CD8+CD4-CCR7+CD45RA+ naive T cells.

The CDR3 nucleotides read TGTGCCAGCAGTGTCCGGGACAGCTCCTACGAGCAGTACTTC. Translation: CASSVRDSSYEQYF. The J gene is TRBJ2-7, the V gene TRBV6-1; 7 bases align to TRBD1. V shed 4 bases, J shed 0 bases, and the junction held 3 bases outside the gene matches. Germline V gene data show CDR1 as MNHNS and CDR2 as SASEGT. This CDR3 has 14 residues.